This passage covers 26 T cell receptor beta chains from one sample sequenced in a study of blood T cells in healthy people across ages. The use of a sample-barcoded 5' primer and a J-beta primer mix characterized a second PCR of roughly 6 to 12 cycles. Via MiXCR, TCRdb re-called the 5' RACE reads, giving one row per CDR3 protein. The sample yields roughly 720,000 distinct CDR3 sequences, roughly 50% seen once. The sample consisted of blood. All receptors come from a man older than 75 in good health.

The chain combines TRBV29-1 with TRBJ2-7; D perhaps matches TRBD1 (6 bases). V was trimmed by 6 bases and J by 7 bases, leaving 19 bases between them. CDR1 and CDR2 (germline): SQVTM, ANQGSEA. This CDR3 spans 13 amino acids. DNA of the CDR3: TGCAGCGTGAACAGGGCCGCCTACAATGAGCAGTACTTC. Translating gives CSVNRAAYNEQYF.

V and J are TRBV10-3 and TRBJ2-3; 7 bases fit TRBD1. The CDR3 has 13 residues. Germline CDR1 is ENHRY and CDR2 is SYGVKD. V shed 6 bases, J shed 0 bases, and the junction held 0 bases outside the gene matches. CDR3 region: CAIRGGSTDTQYF. The CDR3 DNA is TGTGCCATCAGAGGGGGCAGCACAGATACGCAGTATTTT.

The chain combines TRBV29-1 with TRBJ2-4; 8 nucleotides line up with TRBD1. The end of the DNA aligns better with TRBJ2-7, so the J call may be wrong. The CDR3 is 14 amino acids. CDR1 SQVTM and CDR2 ANQGSEA come from the germline V gene. This CDR3 reads CSVLPGGQAYEQYF. In nucleotides, the CDR3 is TGCAGCGTTTTGCCAGGGGGCCAAGCCTACGAGCAGTACTTC.

This clonotype turned up a few times. The rearrangement joins TRBV20-1 to TRBJ2-4; the D gene could be TRBD1 or TRBD2 (5 bases each). Germline V gene sequence: CDR1 DFQATT, CDR2 SNEGSKA (reference sequence). V dropped 4 bases and J dropped 5 bases, with 15 bases sitting between them. The CDR3 runs to 14 residues. The CDR3 protein is CSATGIGAENIQYF. CDR3 nucleotide sequence: TGCAGTGCTACTGGGATCGGGGCGGAAAACATTCAGTACTTC.

The chain recombines TRBV27 with TRBJ2-5; D is perhaps TRBD1 or TRBD2 (6 bases each). Germline CDR1 reads MNHEY; CDR2 reads SMNVEV (reference sequence). This CDR3 spans 15 amino acids. V was clipped by 2 bases and J by 11 bases, with 21 bases between them. CDR3 protein: CASSLRGKEGYGQYF. For the CDR3, the DNA is TGTGCCAGCAGTTTAAGGGGGAAGGAGGGATACGGGCAGTACTTC.

The chain links TRBV5-6 to TRBJ2-7; D may match TRBD1 or TRBD2 (5 bases each). Germline V gene lookup returns CDR1 SGHDT and CDR2 YYEEEE. This CDR3 contains 19 residues. Between the trimmed V and J ends, which lost 6 bases and 4 bases, there was a span of 32 bases. The CDR3 bases are TGTGCCAGCAACTCCCTTGGGACCCAGGGCCGTCTTACCCCTTACGAGCAGTACTTC. It is translated as CASNSLGTQGRLTPYEQYF.

Comment on this clonotype: A read error may account for a junction end that differs from germline. The rearrangement uses TRBV24-1 and TRBJ2-5; D tentatively fits TRBD1 or TRBD2 (5 bases each). Germline CDR1 and CDR2: KGHDR and SFDVKD. The CDR3 extends over 15 amino acids. The CDR3 bases are TGTGCCACCAGTGACGGGACCCAGGATGCGGAGACTCAGTACTTC. This translates into CATSDGTQDAETQYF.

A few counts support this clonotype. V is TRBV7-9 and J is TRBJ1-1; possibly TRBD1 for D (5 bases). The ends were cut back, 2 bases at V and 4 bases at J, with 14 bases in the middle. The CDR3 is 15 amino acids. Per the germline V gene, CDR1 is SEHNR and CDR2 is FQNEAQ (reference sequence). This CDR3 reads CASSLFSLGTTEAFF. The CDR3 DNA follows: TGTGCCAGCAGCTTATTCAGTCTGGGGACCACTGAAGCTTTCTTT.

In this sample, this clonotype turned up a few times. This rearrangement joins TRBV7-2 to TRBJ1-4; TRBD1 matches 9 bases. The CDR3 sequence is 16 residues long. J gave up 5 bases and V 5 bases, and 9 bases lay outside the gene matches. The germline gives CDR1 SGHTA, CDR2 FQGNSA. The CDR3 sequence is CASSRNSGQGNEKLFF. The CDR3 coding sequence is TGTGCCAGCAGCCGAAATTCAGGACAGGGGAATGAAAAACTGTTTTTT.

This clonotype showed up many times. The rearrangement links TRBV6-2 or TRBV6-3 to TRBJ2-1; D is undetermined. The CDR3 runs 13 residues. CDR1 is MNHEY, CDR2 SVGEGT, per germline. The ends were cut back, 6 bases at V and 2 bases at J, with 8 bases in the middle. For the CDR3, the DNA is TGTGCCAGCAGCTTAGACACCTACAATGAGCAGTTCTTC. Protein sequence: CASSLDTYNEQFF.

This sequence joins TRBV7-2 and TRBJ2-1; 8 bases line up with TRBD1. V was clipped by 1 base and J by 9 bases; unmatched bases: 11. CDR1 is SGHTA, CDR2 FQGNSA, per germline. The length of the CDR3 is 16 residues. The CDR3 bases are TGTGCCAGCAGCTTAGATCTCAGACAGGGGCTAAGTGAGCAGTTCTTC. Its protein product is CASSLDLRQGLSEQFF. The full variable domain, in which reference TRBV7-2 and TRBJ2-1 provide the parts outside the CDR3, is GAGVSQSPSNKVTEKGKDVELRCDPISGHTALYWYRQSLGQGLEFLIYFQGNSAPDKSGLPSDRFSAERTGGSVSTLTIQRTQQEDSAVYLCASSLDLRQGLSEQFFGPGTRLTVL.

This clonotype has just a few counts. The chain has TRBV18 and TRBJ2-6, with D hard to call. This CDR3 comprises 17 residues. V lost 1 base to trimming and J lost 0 bases, with 10 bases between them. Germline V CDR1 and CDR2: KGHSH, LQKENI. The CDR3: CASSPQSSRSGANVLTF. CDR3 DNA sequence: TGTGCCAGCTCACCACAGTCAAGTCGCTCTGGGGCCAACGTCCTGACTTTC.

This chain links TRBV9 with TRBJ2-2; D perhaps matches TRBD1 (6 bases). Trimming took off 7 bases at V and 2 bases at J, with 12 bases between the two ends. CDR1 and CDR2 (germline): SGDLS, YYNGEE. The CDR3 covers 14 residues. As DNA, the CDR3 is TGTGCCAGCCAGGGGCGTATTAACACCGGGGAGCTGTTTTTT. Translated: CASQGRINTGELFF.

The rearrangement joins TRBV29-1 to TRBJ2-3, with 8 bases fitting TRBD2. Germline CDR1 and CDR2: SQVTM and ANQGSEA. V lost 1 base and J lost 1; bases outside the gene matches: 4. This CDR3 comprises 15 residues. The DNA of the CDR3 is TGCAGCGTTGAAGTCGGGACTAGGGGCACAGATACGCAGTATTTT. Residues: CSVEVGTRGTDTQYF.

This clonotype has only a few counts. V usage is TRBV5-1 and J usage is TRBJ2-5, with TRBD1 identical over 7 bases. The V gene's germline CDR1 is SGHRS and CDR2 YFSETQ. This CDR3 is 15 amino acids long. Germline trimming cut 4 bases from V and 4 bases from J; bases unmatched to any gene: 10. The chain's CDR3 is CASSEQPQGRETQYF. CDR3 sequence (DNA): TGCGCCAGCAGCGAACAACCACAGGGGAGAGAGACCCAGTACTTC.

V usage is TRBV12-5 and J usage is TRBJ1-2; D perhaps matches TRBD1 (6 bases). With 5 bases removed from V and 8 bases from J, the gap between germline ends came to 15 bases. Per germline, CDR1 LGHNT and CDR2 FRNRAP. The CDR3 has 13 amino acids. This CDR3 is CASGARGARGYTF. CDR3 sequence (DNA): TGTGCTAGTGGTGCCAGGGGTGCCCGGGGCTACACCTTC.

This chain links TRBV24-1 with TRBJ2-3; 9 bases are a match to TRBD2. J lost 4 bases, V lost 2 bases, and 3 bases had no gene match. Germline V lookup: CDR1 KGHDR, CDR2 SFDVKD. This CDR3 contains 15 residues. CDR3 region: CATSDSAGGPDTQYF. The CDR3 DNA reads as TGTGCCACCAGTGATTCGGCGGGAGGGCCAGATACGCAGTATTTT.

In this sample, this clonotype turned up a few times. Here the CDR3 DNA reads TGTGCCAGCAGTCCCGGACAGCTGATTCTAGCCAAAAACATTCAGTACTTC. Amino acid sequence: CASSPGQLILAKNIQYF. This rearrangement joins TRBV12-3 or TRBV12-4 to TRBJ2-4; possibly TRBD1 for D (6 bases). V was trimmed by 5 bases and J by 0 bases, leaving 17 bases between them. CDR3 length: 17 residues.

This clonotype was observed a few times. This chain joins TRBV15 and TRBJ2-7; D gene unclear. The V gene lost 3 bases and the J gene lost 6 bases, with 12 bases spanning the gap. The CDR3 runs to 13 residues. The germline gives CDR1 LNHNV, CDR2 YYDKDF (reference sequence). The CDR3 region has the DNA TGTGCCACCAGCAGGATCCAGCGTTCCGAGCAGTACTTC. Amino acid sequence: CATSRIQRSEQYF.

The chain joins TRBV6-5 to TRBJ1-2; TRBD1 aligns across 7 bases. The CDR3 spans 13 residues. V was pared by 4 bases and J by 3 bases, with 2 bases of the junction left unmatched. Germline loops: CDR1 MNHEY, CDR2 SVGAGI. CDR3 nucleotide sequence: TGTGCCAGCAGTTCGGACAGGTACTATGGCTACACCTTC. Protein product: CASSSDRYYGYTF.

Regarding this clonotype: One junction end disagrees with the germline gene, perhaps due to a read error. The rearrangement links TRBV2 to TRBJ2-7; D is undetermined. This CDR3 is 15 amino acids long. Germline CDR1 reads SNHLY; CDR2 reads FYNNEI. The CDR3 nucleotides read TGTGCCAGCAGTAATCCACACCCGAACTCCTACGAGCGGTACTTC. It yields the protein CASSNPHPNSYERYF. Full variable domain (rest looked up from reference TRBV2 and TRBJ2-7): EPEVTQTPSHQVTQMGQEVILRCVPISNHLYFYWYRQILGQKVEFLVSFYNNEISEKSEIFDDQFSVERPDGSNFTLKIRSTKLEDSAMYFCASSNPHPNSYERYFGPGTRLTVT.

This clonotype showed up just a few times. The J gene is TRBJ1-5, the V gene TRBV29-1; 9 nucleotides match TRBD1. The CDR3 is 14 residues long. The germline gives CDR1 SQVTM, CDR2 ANQGSEA. The trim removed 7 bases at V and 5 bases at J, leaving 9 bases unmatched. The chain's CDR3 is CSAATGTGYQPQHF. The CDR3 nucleotides are TGCAGCGCCGCAACCGGGACAGGGTATCAGCCCCAGCATTTT. The entire variable domain, with the rest obtained from reference TRBV29-1 and TRBJ1-5, is as follows: SAVISQKPSRDICQRGTSLTIQCQVDSQVTMMFWYRQQPGQSLTLIATANQGSEATYESGFVIDKFPISRPNLTFSTLTVSNMSPEDSSIYLCSAATGTGYQPQHFGDGTRLSIL.

This clonotype was detected only a few times. The chain joins TRBV28 to TRBJ2-4, with a weak D call TRBD1 (6 bases). Germline lookup yields CDR1 MDHEN and CDR2 SYDVKM. The CDR3 loop spans 16 amino acids. Between the trimmed V and J ends, which lost 7 bases and 3 bases, there was a span of 19 bases. CDR3: CASTSGGPWGKNIQYF. For the CDR3, the DNA is TGTGCCAGCACCTCTGGGGGCCCTTGGGGCAAAAACATTCAGTACTTC.

The chain employs TRBV14 and TRBJ2-5; no firm D call. Germline lookup yields CDR1 SGHDN and CDR2 FVKESK. CDR3 length: 14 amino acids. Trimming stripped 0 bases from V and 13 bases from J, with 18 bases between. CDR3 in amino acids: CASSQDPRSKVRYF. As DNA, the CDR3 is TGTGCCAGCAGCCAAGACCCCCGGAGCAAGGTTCGGTACTTC.

There are a few counts of this clonotype. V and J are TRBV5-1 and TRBJ2-1; a weak D match, TRBD1 (5 bases). Germline assignment: CDR1 SGHRS and CDR2 YFSETQ. Trimming removed 4 bases from V and 6 bases from J, with 17 bases in between. The CDR3 extends over 15 amino acids. The CDR3 nucleotides read TGCGCCAGCAGCCCGGGCGACAGCTTATTCAATGAGCAGTTCTTC. Translated: CASSPGDSLFNEQFF.

This clonotype was seen a handful of times. V usage is TRBV21-1 and J usage is TRBJ2-1; TRBD1, as called in the table, went unchecked against the DNA. TRBV21-1 is noted as a pseudogene. This CDR3 region has 16 residues. CDR3 in amino acids: CASSEPTHAGYLEQFF. CDR3 DNA sequence: TGTGCCAGCAGCGAACCGACTCATGCCGGGTACCTTGAGCAGTTCTTC.